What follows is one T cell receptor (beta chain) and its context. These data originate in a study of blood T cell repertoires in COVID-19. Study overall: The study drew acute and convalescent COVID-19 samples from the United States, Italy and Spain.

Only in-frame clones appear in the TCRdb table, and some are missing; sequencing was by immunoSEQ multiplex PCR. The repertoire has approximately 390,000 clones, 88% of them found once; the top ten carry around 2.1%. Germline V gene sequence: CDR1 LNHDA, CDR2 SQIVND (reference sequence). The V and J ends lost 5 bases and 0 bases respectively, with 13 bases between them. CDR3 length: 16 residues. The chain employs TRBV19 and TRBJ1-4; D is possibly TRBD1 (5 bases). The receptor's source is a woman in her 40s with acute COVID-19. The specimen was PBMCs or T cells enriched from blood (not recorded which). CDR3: CASSDPGGATNEKLFF. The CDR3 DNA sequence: TGTGCCAGTAGTGACCCTGGGGGGGCAACTAATGAAAAACTGTTTTTT. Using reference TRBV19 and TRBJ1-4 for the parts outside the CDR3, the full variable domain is DGGITQSPKYLFRKEGQNVTLSCEQNLNHDAMYWYRQDPGQGLRLIYYSQIVNDFQKGDIAEGYSVSREKKESFPLTVTSAQKNPTAFYLCASSDPGGATNEKLFFGSGTQLSVL.